The T cell receptor beta chain under discussion was sequenced for a study of shared clonotypes between healthy human individuals. A remark on this clone: The antigen remains undetermined.

The germline gives CDR1 SGHRS, CDR2 YFSETQ. There are 14 residues in the CDR3. V was trimmed by 8 bases and J by 5 bases, leaving 17 bases between them. Study results and caveats: Clonotypes shared by all four sorted-subset donors had higher generation probabilities than non-shared clonotypes.

Execution of the assay was at deep level. Here immunoSEQ multiplex PCR was the method, and the copy in TCRdb shows in-frame clones only, minus some. This sample carries 2 million to 2.5 million clones, 93% of them seen once, and the ten largest clones take approximately 0.37%. Sequences were obtained from naive CD4+ T cells from PBMCs. The subset denotes: CD45RA+ positively selected. This receptor was obtained from a man aged 18 to 30 in good health. Some clones in this sample may be carry-over from other donors' samples. The chain couples TRBV5-1 to TRBJ1-5, with D unclear. CDR3 coding DNA: TGCGCCAGAAGCAAGGCCCAGAATGATCAGCCCCAGCATTTT. This encodes CARSKAQNDQPQHF.